This T cell receptor beta chain is from a study of T-cell reconstitution after alpha-beta-depleted transplantation in children. Unique molecular identifiers featured in how the TCRbeta library was prepared. TCRdb used MiXCR to reprocess the PCR reads, holding one entry per CDR3 protein. The table records about 110,000 distinct CDR3 sequences, approximately 6.9% of them present only once. This clonotype was detected ten times or more. Its antigen remains unknown. General study results and limits: Expanded clones from the graft, numbering several hundred, reportedly supplied alpha-beta T cells about two months after transplant.

Trimming pared 5 bases from V and 2 bases from J, leaving 12 bases between. Germline CDR1 is MNHEY and CDR2 is SMNVEV (reference sequence). The CDR3 runs 14 residues. The sequencing here drew on PBMCs, mostly from graft donor cells, taken 360 days after TCRalphabeta/CD19-depleted stem cell transplant. This sequence joins TRBV27 and TRBJ1-2, with a weak D call TRBD1 (5 bases). This receptor was identified in a male patient between 2 and 10 years old who had a stem cell transplant for acute lymphoblastic leukemia, so the T cells may come from the graft donor. CDR3 residues: CASSTRGRNYGYTF. CDR3 nucleotide sequence: TGTGCCAGCAGTACAAGGGGCAGGAACTATGGCTACACCTTC.